This T cell receptor beta chain was sequenced for a study of PD-1 blockade in classical Hodgkin lymphoma. The time point is: cycle 4 day 1 (C4D1), after 6 weeks of nivolumab. Each and every patient relapsed after autologous stem cell transplantation, and patients got differing brentuximab vedotin exposure. Investigators isolated CD4+ T cells from thawed PBMCs through magnetic negative selection. TCRdb's copy holds only in-frame clones and misses some; the assay was immunoSEQ multiplex PCR. The sample lists some 30,000 clones, about 86% occurring once. The CDR3 is made up of 15 amino acids. Unmatched junction bases numbered 8, after V lost 5 bases and J lost 6 bases. Germline V lookup: CDR1 LNHDA, CDR2 SQIVND (reference sequence).

The clonotype comes from a human donor with classical Hodgkin lymphoma. The sequenced sample was CD4+ T cells from blood, obtained before the fourth cycle of nivolumab. The V and J genes are TRBV19 and TRBJ1-5, with 9 bases that match TRBD1. Here the CDR3 reads CASSSQGALGQPQHF. CDR3 nucleotide sequence: TGTGCCAGTAGTTCACAGGGGGCGCTTGGTCAGCCCCAGCATTTT.